The 23 T cell receptor beta chains listed next were all sequenced from one sample in a study of breast tumors, draining lymph nodes, adjacent tissues. TCRdb fed the multiplex PCR reads into MiXCR, producing one record per CDR3 protein. The sample has under 85,000 distinct CDR3 sequences; around 20% are singletons. Breast cancer patients provided tissue from their axillary draining lymph nodes. Sequencing was done on a sample of axillary lymph node tissue. These receptors originate from a female donor with breast cancer. Some clones in this sample may be carry-over from other donors' samples.

At least ten counts were recorded for this clonotype. The chain combines TRBV7-9 with TRBJ2-1; a possible D gene is TRBD2 (6 bases). The V gene's germline CDR1 is SEHNR and CDR2 FQNEAQ (reference sequence). Between the trimmed V and J ends, which lost 7 bases and 2 bases, there was a span of 9 bases. This CDR3 region has 13 residues. CDR3 DNA sequence: TGTGCCAGCATCGGAGGGGCCTACAATGAGCAGTTCTTC. This encodes CASIGGAYNEQFF. Combining the CDR3 with reference TRBV7-9 and TRBJ2-1 gives the whole variable domain DTGVSQNPRHKITKRGQNVTFRCDPISEHNRLYWYRQTLGQGPEFLTYFQNEAQLEKSRLLSDRFSAERPKGSFSTLEIQRTEQGDSAMYLCASIGGAYNEQFFGPGTRLTVL.

The CDR3 loop reads CASSKPGRASGNTIYF. As DNA, the CDR3 is TGTGCCAGCAGCAAACCGGGGCGGGCCTCTGGAAACACCATATATTTT. The V and J genes are TRBV6-2 or TRBV6-3 and TRBJ1-3; perhaps TRBD1 as D (5 bases). V dropped 6 bases and J dropped 0 bases, with 15 bases sitting between them. This CDR3 is built from 16 residues. Germline V gene lookup returns CDR1 MNHEY and CDR2 SVGEGT.

V usage is TRBV12-3 or TRBV12-4 and J usage is TRBJ2-5, with D unresolved. Trimming stripped 2 bases from V and 7 bases from J, with 11 bases between. The CDR3 is 13 residues long. The CDR3 sequence is CASSLWKPGTQYF. CDR3 sequence (DNA): TGTGCCAGCAGTTTATGGAAACCAGGGACCCAGTACTTC.

To note about this clonotype: This may stem from a read error, because a much larger clone lies one nucleotide away. A read error is likely, as this CDR3 ends without the conserved phenylalanine or tryptophan. The genes are TRBV9 and TRBJ1-3; 11 nucleotides align to TRBD1. Trimming took 0 bases from V and 4 from J; bases not matched to a gene: 6. Germline V gene data show CDR1 as SGDLS and CDR2 as YYNGEE. The CDR3 extends over 17 amino acids. CDR3: CASSVEVRTGGGNTIYL. As DNA, the CDR3 is TGTGCCAGCAGCGTAGAGGTCCGGACAGGGGGCGGAAACACCATATATCTT.

The V call is TRBV3-1, the J call TRBJ1-4, with D uncertain. Germline values: CDR1 LGHDT, CDR2 YNNKEL (reference sequence). V lost 0 bases to trimming and J lost 1 base, with 6 bases between them. The length of the CDR3 is 15 residues. The CDR3 loop reads CASSQESLTNEKLFF. The CDR3 DNA reads TGTGCCAGCAGCCAAGAGAGCCTAACTAATGAAAAACTGTTTTTT.

This clonotype was picked up many times. The chain has TRBV5-4 and TRBJ2-1, with a possible D match to TRBD2 (5 bases). CDR1 and CDR2 (germline): SGHNT, YYREEE (reference sequence). The V and J ends lost 5 bases and 7 bases respectively, with 16 bases between them. There are 14 residues in the CDR3. CDR3 nucleotides: TGTGCCAGCAGTGACATGTGGGGAGAGAATGAGCAGTTCTTC. Amino acid sequence: CASSDMWGENEQFF.

This clonotype has a handful of counts. V usage is TRBV18 and J usage is TRBJ1-2; D is undetermined. V shed 1 base and J shed 2 bases, with 5 bases lying between them. This CDR3 is built from 13 residues. The germline V gene has CDR1 KGHSH and CDR2 LQKENI. CDR3 nucleotide sequence: TGTGCCAGCTCACCACAGGGAAACTATGGCTACACCTTC. It encodes CASSPQGNYGYTF.

The table lists this clonotype with many counts. The chain employs TRBV10-3 and TRBJ1-2, with a possible D match to TRBD1 (5 bases). The V end was cut by 8 bases, the J end by 2 bases, with 9 bases between. The germline V gene has CDR1 ENHRY and CDR2 SYGVKD. The CDR3 loop spans 12 amino acids. The CDR3 DNA reads TGTGCCATCTGGGGGGGGAACTATGGCTACACCTTC. Residues: CAIWGGNYGYTF.

The sample holds many counts of this clonotype. This chain connects TRBV18 to TRBJ2-5; a possible D gene is TRBD1 (5 bases). Trimming took off 3 bases at V and 1 base at J, with 6 bases between the two ends. The CDR3 consists of 13 residues. Per the germline V gene, CDR1 is KGHSH and CDR2 is LQKENI. The CDR3 coding sequence is TGTGCCAGCTCACCGCAGGGCCAAGAGACCCAGTACTTC. Encoded protein: CASSPQGQETQYF.

This clonotype was observed at least ten times. The chain has TRBV12-3 or TRBV12-4 and TRBJ1-5, with D uncertain. Trimming cost V 3 bases and J 3 bases, with 3 bases left between them. This CDR3 region has 12 residues. The CDR3 DNA reads TGTGCCAGCAGTTTGGACAATCAGCCCCAGCATTTT. It specifies CASSLDNQPQHF.

This clonotype was observed a handful of times. A single base separates this from a much larger clone, so it may be a read error. The V and J genes are TRBV6-2 or TRBV6-3 and TRBJ2-1; D is perhaps TRBD2 (5 bases). The V gene's germline CDR1 is MNHEY and CDR2 SVGEGT. The CDR3 sequence is 13 residues long. CDR3 protein: CASRADSCNEQFF. The CDR3 DNA reads as TGTGCCAGCAGAGCGGACTCCTGCAATGAGCAGTTCTTC.

V and J are TRBV6-2 or TRBV6-3 and TRBJ2-2; D is unclear. Trimming pared 8 bases from V and 4 bases from J, leaving 11 bases between. The CDR3 sequence is 13 residues long. CDR1 and CDR2 from the germline V gene are MNHEY and SVGEGT. DNA for the CDR3: TGTGCCAGCGGTCGTTTATCCACCGGGGAGCTGTTTTTT. This encodes CASGRLSTGELFF.

This clonotype has ten or more counts. The rearrangement joins TRBV9 to TRBJ2-2; a weak D match, TRBD2 (6 bases). The CDR3 is 16 amino acids. Germline V gene data show CDR1 as SGDLS and CDR2 as YYNGEE. The V and J ends lost 8 bases and 2 bases respectively, with 19 bases between them. CDR3 in amino acids: CASSVFAGTNTGELFF. CDR3 in DNA: TGTGCCAGTTCCGTATTCGCGGGGACCAACACCGGGGAGCTGTTTTTT.

This clonotype has just a few counts. V is TRBV5-6 and J is TRBJ2-1; 12 nucleotides match TRBD2. The CDR3 is 17 residues long. V was pared by 4 bases and J by 8 bases, with 13 bases of the junction left unmatched. Germline loops: CDR1 SGHDT, CDR2 YYEEEE. The CDR3 reads CASSLPSLAGGSHEQFF. The DNA for the CDR3 is TGTGCCAGCAGCCTCCCCTCTCTAGCGGGAGGGAGTCATGAGCAGTTCTTC.

The rearrangement links TRBV6-2 or TRBV6-3 to TRBJ2-4, with D tentatively TRBD1 or TRBD2 (5 bases each). The CDR3 runs to 16 residues. Germline CDR1 is MNHEY and CDR2 is SVGEGT. Trimming removed 6 bases at V and 0 bases at J, with 15 bases between. The CDR3 DNA is TGTGCCAGCAGGCCCCGGGACGGACTAGCCAAAAACATTCAGTACTTC. This codes for CASRPRDGLAKNIQYF.

In this sample, this clonotype turned up many times. V and J are TRBV20-1 and TRBJ2-1; D unresolved. Per germline, CDR1 DFQATT and CDR2 SNEGSKA (reference sequence). The CDR3 sequence is 13 residues long. Trimming removed 6 bases from V and 4 bases from J, with 13 bases in between. The CDR3 here is CSAPPDGYNEQFF. Written as DNA, the CDR3 is TGCAGTGCCCCGCCCGACGGTTACAATGAGCAGTTCTTC.

This clonotype was seen repeatedly, ten times or more. V is TRBV7-2 and J is TRBJ2-3; 9 positions match TRBD2. Trimming cost V 2 bases and J 1 base; bases outside gene matches: 7. This CDR3 region has 17 residues. Germline CDR1 and CDR2: SGHTA and FQGNSA. CDR3 nucleotides: TGTGCCAGCAGCTTATGGTTTGCGGGAGGGGGCACAGATACGCAGTATTTT. It specifies CASSLWFAGGGTDTQYF.

A remark on this clonotype: A read error is possible here, since a much larger clone lies one base away. The chain couples TRBV4-1 to TRBJ2-3; 8 bases are shared with TRBD2. The germline V gene has CDR1 MGHRA and CDR2 YSYEKL. The CDR3 consists of 16 residues. The V and J ends lost 6 bases and 4 bases, in that order; junction bases with no gene match: 12. CDR3 loop: CASRDRAGETSDTQYF. The CDR3 DNA reads TGCGCCAGCAGGGATAGAGCGGGAGAGACCTCAGATACGCAGTATTTT.

This clonotype appeared once. The genes are TRBV27 and TRBJ2-2; 7 nucleotides match TRBD2. The germline V gene encodes CDR1 MNHEY and CDR2 SMNVEV (reference sequence). The J segment lost 0 bases and the V segment lost 2 bases, leaving 3 bases of the junction unmatched. This CDR3 has 16 residues. The DNA of the CDR3 is TGTGCCAGCAGTTTAAGGCGGGAGCCGAACACCGGGGAGCTGTTTTTT. Translated: CASSLRREPNTGELFF.

Ten or more counts support this clonotype. The chain links TRBV6-6 to TRBJ2-1; 9 nucleotides agree with TRBD2. Germline CDR1 reads MNHNY; CDR2 reads SVGAGI (reference sequence). The CDR3 has 15 residues. The trim removed 7 bases at V and 4 bases at J, leaving 8 bases unmatched. Written as DNA, the CDR3 is TGTGCCAGCACTCTCGGGACTAGCCGATACAATGAGCAGTTCTTC. Protein sequence: CASTLGTSRYNEQFF.

This clonotype occurred many times. This chain connects TRBV5-6 to TRBJ2-3; D gene unclear. Germline loops: CDR1 SGHDT, CDR2 YYEEEE. V was pared by 0 bases and J by 4 bases, with 9 bases between. The CDR3 spans 14 residues. In DNA, the CDR3 is TGTGCCAGCAGCTTGGTGTCCGCGTCAGATACGCAGTATTTT. Its translation is CASSLVSASDTQYF.

This clonotype has more than one count but fewer than ten. The V and J genes are TRBV28 and TRBJ1-2; 8 bases match TRBD1. In germline, CDR1 is MDHEN, CDR2 SYDVKM. The J segment lost 8 bases and the V segment lost 1 base, leaving 6 bases of the junction unmatched. The CDR3 has 14 residues. In nucleotides, the CDR3 is TGTGCCAGCAGTTTATTGGCAGGGGGCGGCGGCTACACCTTC. It specifies CASSLLAGGGGYTF.

For this clonotype: One base away lies a much larger clone, so this may be a sequencing read error. This chain's CDR3 is CASSLLVRSGANVLTF. CDR3 in DNA: TGTGCCAGCAGTTTATTAGTGAGATCTGGGGCCAACGTCCTGACTTTC. The V gene is TRBV12-3 or TRBV12-4, the J gene TRBJ2-6; D is ambiguous. The CDR3 consists of 16 residues. V gave up 2 bases and J gave up 1 base, with 9 bases separating them.